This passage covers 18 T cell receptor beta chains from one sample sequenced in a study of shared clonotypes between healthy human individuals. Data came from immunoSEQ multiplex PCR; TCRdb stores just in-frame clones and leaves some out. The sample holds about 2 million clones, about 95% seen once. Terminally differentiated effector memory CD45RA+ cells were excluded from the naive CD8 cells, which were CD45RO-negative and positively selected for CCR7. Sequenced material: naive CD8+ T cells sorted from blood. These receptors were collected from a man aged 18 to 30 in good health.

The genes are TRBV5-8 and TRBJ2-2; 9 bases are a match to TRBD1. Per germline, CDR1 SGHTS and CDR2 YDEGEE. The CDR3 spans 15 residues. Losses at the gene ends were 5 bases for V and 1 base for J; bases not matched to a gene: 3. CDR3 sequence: CASRPGQGNTGELFF. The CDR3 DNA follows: TGTGCCAGCAGGCCGGGACAGGGGAACACCGGGGAGCTGTTTTTT.

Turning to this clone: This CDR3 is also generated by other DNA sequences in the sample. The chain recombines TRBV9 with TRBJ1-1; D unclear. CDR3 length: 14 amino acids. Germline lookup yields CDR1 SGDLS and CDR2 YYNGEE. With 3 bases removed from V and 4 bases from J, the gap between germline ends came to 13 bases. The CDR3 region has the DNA TGTGCCAGCAGCGCCTCGGGCGTAGGCACTGAAGCTTTCTTT. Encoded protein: CASSASGVGTEAFF.

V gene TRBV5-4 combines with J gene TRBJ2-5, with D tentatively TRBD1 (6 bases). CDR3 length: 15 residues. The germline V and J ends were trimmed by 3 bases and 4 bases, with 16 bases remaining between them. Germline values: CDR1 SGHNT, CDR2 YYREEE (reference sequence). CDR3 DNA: TGTGCCAGCAGCTCGACAGGACGATTAGCAGAGACCCAGTACTTC. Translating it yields CASSSTGRLAETQYF.

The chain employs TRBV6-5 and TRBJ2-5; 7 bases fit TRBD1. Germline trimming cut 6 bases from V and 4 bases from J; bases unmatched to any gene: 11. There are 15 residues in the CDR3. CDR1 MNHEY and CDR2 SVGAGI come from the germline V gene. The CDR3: CASSPGRTGRETQYF. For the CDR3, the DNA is TGTGCCAGCAGCCCTGGGCGGACAGGACGAGAGACCCAGTACTTC.

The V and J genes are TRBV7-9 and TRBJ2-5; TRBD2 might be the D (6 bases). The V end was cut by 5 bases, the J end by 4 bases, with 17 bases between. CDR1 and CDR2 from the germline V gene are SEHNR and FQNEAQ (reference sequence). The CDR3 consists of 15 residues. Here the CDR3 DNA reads TGTGCCAGCAGCGCCCCGGAGGGGATGGGAGAGACCCAGTACTTC. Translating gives CASSAPEGMGETQYF.

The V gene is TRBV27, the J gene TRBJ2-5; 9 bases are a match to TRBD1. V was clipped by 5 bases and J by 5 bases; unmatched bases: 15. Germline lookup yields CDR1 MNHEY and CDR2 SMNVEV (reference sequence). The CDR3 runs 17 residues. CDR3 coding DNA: TGTGCCAGCAGTCCTTCGGGACAGGGTGTACTAGGGGAGACCCAGTACTTC. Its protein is CASSPSGQGVLGETQYF.

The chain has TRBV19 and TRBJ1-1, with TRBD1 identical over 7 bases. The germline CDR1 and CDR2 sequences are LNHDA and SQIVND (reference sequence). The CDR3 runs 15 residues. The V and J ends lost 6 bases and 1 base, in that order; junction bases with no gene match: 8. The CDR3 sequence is CASSWGEGANTEAFF. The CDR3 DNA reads TGTGCCAGTAGCTGGGGGGAGGGGGCGAACACTGAAGCTTTCTTT.

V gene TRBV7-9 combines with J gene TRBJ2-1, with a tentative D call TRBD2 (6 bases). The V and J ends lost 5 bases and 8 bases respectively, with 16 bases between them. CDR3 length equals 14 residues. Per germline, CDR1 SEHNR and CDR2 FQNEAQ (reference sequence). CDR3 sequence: CASSLGLNRDEQFF. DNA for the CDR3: TGTGCCAGCAGCCTGGGACTCAACCGGGATGAGCAGTTCTTC. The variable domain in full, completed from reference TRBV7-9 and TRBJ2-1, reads DTGVSQNPRHKITKRGQNVTFRCDPISEHNRLYWYRQTLGQGPEFLTYFQNEAQLEKSRLLSDRFSAERPKGSFSTLEIQRTEQGDSAMYLCASSLGLNRDEQFFGPGTRLTVL.

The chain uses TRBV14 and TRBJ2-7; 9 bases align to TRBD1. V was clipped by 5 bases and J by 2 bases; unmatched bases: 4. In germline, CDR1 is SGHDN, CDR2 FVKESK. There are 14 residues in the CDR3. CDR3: CASSWGQGTYEQYF. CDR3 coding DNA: TGTGCCAGCAGCTGGGGACAGGGAACCTACGAGCAGTACTTC.

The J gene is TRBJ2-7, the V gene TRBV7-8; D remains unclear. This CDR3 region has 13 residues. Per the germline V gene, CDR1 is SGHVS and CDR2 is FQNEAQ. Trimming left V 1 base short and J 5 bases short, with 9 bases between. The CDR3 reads CASSLVDPDEQYF. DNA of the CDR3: TGTGCCAGCAGCTTAGTAGACCCTGACGAGCAGTACTTC. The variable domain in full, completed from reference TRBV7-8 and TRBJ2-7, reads GAGVSQSPRYKVAKRGQDVALRCDPISGHVSLFWYQQALGQGPEFLTYFQNEAQLDKSGLPSDRFFAERPEGSVSTLKIQRTQQEDSAVYLCASSLVDPDEQYFGPGTRLTVT.

In DNA, the CDR3 is TGTGCCAGCATAGGGACTAGCGGACCAAAAATCTACGAGCAGTACTTC. It encodes CASIGTSGPKIYEQYF. The chain recombines TRBV2 with TRBJ2-7; 11 bases align to TRBD2. Germline values: CDR1 SNHLY, CDR2 FYNNEI. This CDR3 region has 16 residues. J was trimmed by 3 bases and V by 7 bases; bases with no gene match: 11.

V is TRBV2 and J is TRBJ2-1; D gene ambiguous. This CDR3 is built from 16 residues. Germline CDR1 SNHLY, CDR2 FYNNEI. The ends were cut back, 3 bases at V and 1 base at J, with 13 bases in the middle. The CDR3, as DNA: TGTGCCAGCAGTGAGGGTTATCAAGGGTCCTACAATGAGCAGTTCTTC. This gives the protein CASSEGYQGSYNEQFF.

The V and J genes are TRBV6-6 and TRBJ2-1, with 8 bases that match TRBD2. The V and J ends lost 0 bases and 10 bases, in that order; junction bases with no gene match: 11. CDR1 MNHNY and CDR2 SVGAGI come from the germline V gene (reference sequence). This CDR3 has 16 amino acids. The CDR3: CASSYSASGPPAEQFF. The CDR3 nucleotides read TGTGCCAGCAGTTACTCCGCTAGCGGGCCGCCGGCGGAGCAGTTCTTC.

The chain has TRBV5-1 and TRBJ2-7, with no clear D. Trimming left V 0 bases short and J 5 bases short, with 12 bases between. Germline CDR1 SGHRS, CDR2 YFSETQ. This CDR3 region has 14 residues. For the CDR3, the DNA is TGCGCCAGCAGCTTGGTTGGCCAACCAGACGAGCAGTACTTC. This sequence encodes CASSLVGQPDEQYF.

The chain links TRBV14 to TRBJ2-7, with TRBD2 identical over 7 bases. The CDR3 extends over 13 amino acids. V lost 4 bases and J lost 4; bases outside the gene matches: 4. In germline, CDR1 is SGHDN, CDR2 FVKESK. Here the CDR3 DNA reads TGTGCCAGCAGCCTCGGGACTATTTACGAGCAGTACTTC. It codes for CASSLGTIYEQYF.

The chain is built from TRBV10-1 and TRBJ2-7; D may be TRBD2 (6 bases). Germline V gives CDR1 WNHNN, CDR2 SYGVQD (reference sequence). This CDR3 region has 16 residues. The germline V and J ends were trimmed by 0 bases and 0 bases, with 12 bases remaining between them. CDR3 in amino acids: CASSESKGRDSYEQYF. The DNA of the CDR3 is TGCGCCAGCAGTGAGTCGAAAGGGCGGGACTCCTACGAGCAGTACTTC.

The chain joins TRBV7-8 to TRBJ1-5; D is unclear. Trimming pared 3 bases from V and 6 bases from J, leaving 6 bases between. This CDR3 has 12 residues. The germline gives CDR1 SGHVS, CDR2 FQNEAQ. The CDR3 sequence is CASSFSSQPQHF. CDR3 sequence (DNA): TGTGCCAGCAGCTTTTCGAGTCAGCCCCAGCATTTT.

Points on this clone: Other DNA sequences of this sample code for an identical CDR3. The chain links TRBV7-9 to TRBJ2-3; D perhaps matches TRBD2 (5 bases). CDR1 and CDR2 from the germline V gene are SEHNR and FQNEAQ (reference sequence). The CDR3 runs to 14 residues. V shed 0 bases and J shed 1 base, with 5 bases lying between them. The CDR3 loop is CASSLARGTDTQYF. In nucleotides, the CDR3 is TGTGCCAGCAGCTTAGCGAGGGGCACAGATACGCAGTATTTT.